A single sample is the source of the 12 T cell receptor beta chains below, sequenced in a study of CD8 T cells in Susac syndrome. RNA amounts of about 0.5 to 1 ug underwent reverse transcription with random hexamers. TCRdb independently ran MiXCR on the immunoSEQ multiplex PCR reads; one entry per CDR3 protein. The sample yields hundreds of thousands of distinct CDR3 sequences, 93% seen once. Sequenced material: CD4+ T cells from PBMCs. These receptors originate from a human donor with multiple sclerosis.

The genes are TRBV5-1 and TRBJ2-3; D uncertain. Germline lookup yields CDR1 SGHRS and CDR2 YFSETQ. Trimming removed 0 bases from V and 1 base from J, with 9 bases in between. The CDR3 contains 15 residues. As DNA, the CDR3 is TGCGCCAGCAGCTTGGTTTCAACGGGCACAGATACGCAGTATTTT. Translation gives CASSLVSTGTDTQYF.

This clonotype was recorded once. The rearrangement joins TRBV7-2 to TRBJ2-7; 9 positions agree with TRBD2. The CDR3 spans 13 residues. V trimming: 1 base; J trimming: 9 bases; junction bases outside the gene matches: 4. The V gene's germline CDR1 is SGHTA and CDR2 FQGNSA. The CDR3 loop reads CASSLGLADWQYV. The CDR3 nucleotides read TGTGCCAGCAGCTTAGGACTAGCGGATTGGCAGTACGTC.

The chain couples TRBV19 to TRBJ1-1; D is ambiguous. The CDR3 has 12 residues. The V gene's germline CDR1 is LNHDA and CDR2 SQIVND (reference sequence). Trimming cost V 7 bases and J 11 bases, with 17 bases left between them. For the CDR3, the DNA is TGTGCCAGTAACGAATGGGCAGGCCGGGCTTTCTTT. This sequence encodes CASNEWAGRAFF. Drawing the rest from reference TRBV19 and TRBJ1-1, the complete variable domain is DGGITQSPKYLFRKEGQNVTLSCEQNLNHDAMYWYRQDPGQGLRLIYYSQIVNDFQKGDIAEGYSVSREKKESFPLTVTSAQKNPTAFYLCASNEWAGRAFFGQGTRLTVV.

This clonotype was seen a single time. The chain carries TRBV5-1 and TRBJ2-3; possibly TRBD1 for D (5 bases). Germline lookup yields CDR1 SGHRS and CDR2 YFSETQ. V shed 2 bases and J shed 0 bases, with 10 bases lying between them. This CDR3 region has 15 residues. CDR3 in amino acids: CASSFDSPSTDTQYF. The CDR3 nucleotides are TGCGCCAGCAGCTTCGACAGCCCCAGCACAGATACGCAGTATTTT.

The chain is built from TRBV29-1 and TRBJ2-3; 7 nucleotides line up with TRBD2. The CDR3 is 14 amino acids. V shed 6 bases and J 4 bases; nucleotides not matched to a gene: 10. The V gene's germline CDR1 is SQVTM and CDR2 ANQGSEA. This CDR3 is CSVSAAGEADTQYF. CDR3 nucleotides: TGCAGCGTATCTGCGGCGGGAGAAGCAGATACGCAGTATTTT.

This sequence joins TRBV29-1 and TRBJ2-3; 7 nucleotides line up with TRBD1. The germline gives CDR1 SQVTM, CDR2 ANQGSEA. This CDR3 region has 15 residues. V shed 1 base, J shed 2 bases, and the junction held 6 bases outside the gene matches. CDR3: CSVEVLGQTTDTQYF. The CDR3 DNA reads TGCAGCGTTGAAGTACTGGGACAGACCACAGATACGCAGTATTTT.

The rearrangement links TRBV19 to TRBJ1-5; possibly TRBD1 for D (5 bases). In germline, CDR1 is LNHDA, CDR2 SQIVND (reference sequence). Trimming removed 6 bases from V and 6 bases from J, with 15 bases in between. This CDR3 is 14 amino acids long. This chain's CDR3 is CASRPTGSAQPQHF. The CDR3, as DNA: TGTGCCAGTAGACCAACAGGTTCGGCTCAGCCCCAGCATTTT.

The chain links TRBV5-8 to TRBJ1-5; 7 bases fit TRBD1. V shed 4 bases, J shed 3 bases, and the junction held 7 bases outside the gene matches. This CDR3 has 15 residues. The germline gives CDR1 SGHTS, CDR2 YDEGEE. The CDR3 sequence is CASSQGQRFNQPQHF. CDR3 coding DNA: TGTGCCAGCAGCCAGGGACAGCGCTTCAATCAGCCCCAGCATTTT.

V is TRBV11-1 and J is TRBJ2-5; 11 nucleotides match TRBD2. The germline gives CDR1 SGHAT, CDR2 FQDESV (reference sequence). The J segment lost 4 bases and the V segment lost 5 bases, leaving 3 bases of the junction unmatched. The CDR3 length is 14 residues. CDR3 nucleotides: TGTGCCAGCAGCGAGGGACTAGCGGCAGAGACCCAGTACTTC. Its translation is CASSEGLAAETQYF.

J is TRBJ2-7 and V is TRBV10-3; D gene unclear. The CDR3 is 11 residues long. V was shortened by 2 bases and J by 4 bases, with 3 bases between the two germline ends. Germline CDR1 is ENHRY and CDR2 is SYGVKD. The CDR3 bases are TGTGCCATCAGTGAGGGGTACGAGCAGTACTTC. Translated, it gives CAISEGYEQYF.

This clonotype appeared once. The V call is TRBV21-1, the J call TRBJ1-5; the table names TRBD1, a call not compared with the DNA. TRBV21-1 is assigned pseudogene status. The CDR3 length is 15 residues. CDR3 region: CASSKSWAGDQPQHF. The CDR3 DNA reads as TGTGCCAGCAGCAAATCGTGGGCAGGGGATCAGCCCCAGCATTTT.

The rearrangement uses TRBV28 and TRBJ2-4, with TRBD2 as a possible D gene (6 bases). V lost 0 bases, J lost 0 bases, and 15 bases lay in between. The CDR3 length is 18 residues. Per germline, CDR1 MDHEN and CDR2 SYDVKM. The CDR3 here is CASSLWMGGAGAKNIQYF. Written as DNA, the CDR3 is TGTGCCAGCAGTTTATGGATGGGCGGGGCCGGAGCCAAAAACATTCAGTACTTC. Variable domain in full (rest from reference TRBV28 and TRBJ2-4): DVKVTQSSRYLVKRTGEKVFLECVQDMDHENMFWYRQDPGLGLRLIYFSYDVKMKEKGDIPEGYSVSREKKERFSLILESASTNQTSMYLCASSLWMGGAGAKNIQYFGAGTRLSVL.